Below, 27 T cell receptor beta chains from the same sample are listed, as sequenced in a study of T cell changes during pregnancy in multiple sclerosis. Produced via immunoSEQ multiplex PCR; TCRdb's table is partial and in-frame only. The sample consists of about 120,000 clones, about 93% of them appearing once. Sequenced material: peripheral blood, taken in the third trimester of pregnancy. The receptors here all came from a female donor with multiple sclerosis, enrolled in a pregnancy study.

CDR3 sequence reads: CAWSVTGTGGGTEAFF. The CDR3, as DNA: TGTGCCTGGAGTGTGACTGGGACAGGGGGTGGCACTGAAGCTTTCTTT. The genes are TRBV30 and TRBJ1-1; 11 positions match TRBD1. V shed 0 bases, J shed 4 bases, and the junction held 7 bases outside the gene matches. The germline CDR1 and CDR2 sequences are GTSNPN and SVGIG (reference sequence). There are 16 residues in the CDR3.

The chain employs TRBV7-9 and TRBJ2-7; 14 nucleotides match TRBD2. Germline loops: CDR1 SEHNR, CDR2 FQNEAQ (reference sequence). The CDR3 runs 16 residues. Trimming at V came to 4 bases and at J to 4 bases, leaving 6 bases not matched to a gene. In DNA, the CDR3 is TGTGCCAGCAGCTCCGCGACTAGCGGGAGGGGGTACGAGCAGTACTTC. Protein sequence: CASSSATSGRGYEQYF.

The CDR3 loop reads CASSLGLSYNEQFF. The CDR3 nucleotides are TGCGCCAGCAGCTTGGGCCTATCCTACAATGAGCAGTTCTTC. The V call is TRBV5-1, the J call TRBJ2-1; no clear D gene. Per the germline V gene, CDR1 is SGHRS and CDR2 is YFSETQ. CDR3 length equals 14 residues. Trimming took off 0 bases at V and 1 base at J, with 5 bases between the two ends.

This chain connects TRBV15 to TRBJ2-3; 9 bases are shared with TRBD1. Per germline, CDR1 LNHNV and CDR2 YYDKDF (reference sequence). The V segment lost 4 bases and the J segment 0 bases; nucleotides outside the gene matches: 5. CDR3 length: 16 residues. CDR3 in amino acids: CATSNRGRRSTDTQYF. The CDR3 DNA sequence: TGTGCCACCAGCAACAGGGGGCGGCGGAGCACAGATACGCAGTATTTT.

The V call is TRBV6-1, the J call TRBJ1-1, with 7 bases fitting TRBD1. CDR1 and CDR2 (germline): MNHNS, SASEGT. V shed 3 bases and J 8 bases; nucleotides not matched to a gene: 18. CDR3 length: 17 amino acids. CDR3 nucleotide sequence: TGTGCCAGCAGTGATCCGGGACAGCTTCCCTATCGCCCGGAAGCTTTCTTT. Its protein product is CASSDPGQLPYRPEAFF.

This sequence joins TRBV27 and TRBJ1-1; possible D gene TRBD1, 5 bases. CDR1 is MNHEY and CDR2 is SMNVEV in the germline V gene (reference sequence). CDR3 length equals 13 residues. V lost 2 bases and J 4 bases, leaving 8 bases between the germline ends. In nucleotides, the CDR3 is TGTGCCAGCAGTTTAGGGGGGAGCACTGAAGCTTTCTTT. Encoded protein: CASSLGGSTEAFF.

V gene TRBV9 combines with J gene TRBJ2-7; D may be TRBD1 (5 bases). From germline, CDR1 is SGDLS and CDR2 YYNGEE. This CDR3 is 14 amino acids long. V lost 0 bases to trimming and J lost 8 bases, with 15 bases between them. CDR3: CASSVGRGREKQYF. The CDR3 nucleotides are TGTGCCAGCAGCGTAGGAAGAGGCAGGGAAAAGCAGTACTTC. Using reference TRBV9 and TRBJ2-7 for the parts outside the CDR3, the full variable domain is DSGVTQTPKHLITATGQRVTLRCSPRSGDLSVYWYQQSLDQGLQFLIQYYNGEERAKGNILERFSAQQFPDLHSELNLSSLELGDSALYFCASSVGRGREKQYFGPGTRLTVT.

The rearrangement links TRBV5-1 to TRBJ2-1; D is perhaps TRBD2 (5 bases). The CDR3 has 15 amino acids. Between the trimmed V and J ends, which lost 1 base and 9 bases, there was a span of 17 bases. Germline V gives CDR1 SGHRS, CDR2 YFSETQ. This chain's CDR3 is CASSLSAGRAGEQFF. The DNA of the CDR3 is TGCGCCAGCAGCTTGTCTGCGGGCCGGGCCGGTGAGCAGTTCTTC. The full variable domain, in which reference TRBV5-1 and TRBJ2-1 provide the parts outside the CDR3, is KAGVTQTPRYLIKTRGQQVTLSCSPISGHRSVSWYQQTPGQGLQFLFEYFSETQRNKGNFPGRFSGRQFSNSRSEMNVSTLELGDSALYLCASSLSAGRAGEQFFGPGTRLTVL.

As DNA, the CDR3 is TGTGCCAGCCTAGAACAGGGGCGGAAGGGCACTGAAGCTTTCTTT. Translated, it gives CASLEQGRKGTEAFF. The V call is TRBV2, the J call TRBJ1-1; 7 bases align to TRBD1. The germline V gene has CDR1 SNHLY and CDR2 FYNNEI. V lost 8 bases and J lost 4; bases outside the gene matches: 13. This CDR3 spans 15 amino acids.

This clone was observed a few times. The chain carries TRBV29-1 and TRBJ1-1; 9 bases are a match to TRBD1. The CDR3 has 13 amino acids. V shed 7 bases and J 3 bases; nucleotides not matched to a gene: 6. Germline loops: CDR1 SQVTM, CDR2 ANQGSEA. CDR3 sequence (DNA): TGCAGCGACTCGACAGGGGGGGACACTGAAGCTTTCTTT. Translating gives CSDSTGGDTEAFF.

V usage is TRBV19 and J usage is TRBJ2-2, with 10 bases lining up with TRBD1. Germline assignment: CDR1 LNHDA and CDR2 SQIVND (reference sequence). J lost 0 bases, V lost 4 bases, and 5 bases had no gene match. The CDR3 is 17 residues long. The CDR3 loop is CASSRRDRGTNTGELFF. In DNA form, the CDR3 reads TGTGCCAGTAGTAGACGGGACAGGGGAACGAACACCGGGGAGCTGTTTTTT.

This chain links TRBV5-1 with TRBJ2-1, with 8 bases identical to TRBD2. V lost 0 bases, J lost 8 bases, and 7 bases stayed unmatched. Germline V gives CDR1 SGHRS, CDR2 YFSETQ. There are 15 residues in the CDR3. The CDR3 sequence: CASSLAGGAGDEQFF. In DNA, the CDR3 is TGCGCCAGCAGCTTGGCCGGGGGGGCCGGGGATGAGCAGTTCTTC.

The chain is built from TRBV21-1 and TRBJ2-1; TRBD2, the D gene given by the table, was not confirmed from the DNA. TRBV21-1 is flagged as a pseudogene. The CDR3 sequence is 18 residues long. The CDR3 sequence is CASSKKGTSFSSYNEQFF. CDR3 nucleotides: TGTGCCAGCAGCAAGAAAGGGACTAGTTTCAGCTCCTACAATGAGCAGTTCTTC.

V gene TRBV5-4 combines with J gene TRBJ1-3, with 7 bases fitting TRBD1. CDR1 and CDR2 (germline): SGHNT, YYREEE (reference sequence). This CDR3 region has 14 residues. Losses at the gene ends were 4 bases for V and 3 bases for J; bases not matched to a gene: 4. This CDR3 is CASSPRGDGNTIYF. CDR3 DNA sequence: TGTGCCAGCAGCCCCAGGGGGGATGGAAACACCATATATTTT.

The V gene is TRBV9, the J gene TRBJ2-3; unclear D gene. The CDR3 extends over 12 amino acids. Germline V CDR1 and CDR2: SGDLS, YYNGEE. V was pared by 0 bases and J by 5 bases, with 4 bases between. CDR3 in DNA: TGTGCCAGCAGCGTAGCTCGAGATACGCAGTATTTT. Its translation: CASSVARDTQYF.

J is TRBJ2-2 and V is TRBV5-6, with TRBD2 as a possible D gene (5 bases). Per the germline V gene, CDR1 is SGHDT and CDR2 is YYEEEE. V lost 3 bases to trimming and J lost 0 bases, with 15 bases between them. The CDR3 extends over 17 amino acids. CDR3 protein: CASSSRGGPTNTGELFF. CDR3 coding DNA: TGTGCCAGCAGCTCCCGTGGAGGACCGACGAACACCGGGGAGCTGTTTTTT.

The sample holds one count of this clone. The J gene is TRBJ1-4, the V gene TRBV11-2; TRBD1 agrees at 11 bases. Looked up from germline, CDR1 is SGHAT and CDR2 is FQNNGV. The CDR3 loop spans 14 amino acids. V shed 3 bases, J shed 10 bases, and the junction held 4 bases outside the gene matches. The CDR3 coding sequence is TGTGCCAGCAGCTTGGGACAGGGGGGGGGAAAACTGTTTTTT. This gives the protein CASSLGQGGGKLFF.

Here the CDR3 reads CASTRQGPATNEKLFF. As DNA, the CDR3 is TGTGCCAGCACCAGACAGGGGCCGGCTACTAATGAAAAACTGTTTTTT. The rearrangement uses TRBV2 and TRBJ1-4; 8 bases are shared with TRBD1. This CDR3 region has 16 residues. Trimming took 7 bases from V and 2 from J; bases not matched to a gene: 9. CDR1 is SNHLY, CDR2 FYNNEI, per germline.

This chain connects TRBV7-9 to TRBJ1-1; a weak D match, TRBD1 (6 bases). Deletions cut 3 bases from V and 4 bases from J, with 18 bases between. The CDR3 covers 16 residues. Looked up from germline, CDR1 is SEHNR and CDR2 is FQNEAQ (reference sequence). The chain's CDR3 is CASSFGDNSRGTEAFF. In DNA form, the CDR3 reads TGTGCCAGCAGCTTTGGGGACAATTCCCGAGGCACTGAAGCTTTCTTT.

The chain carries TRBV7-9 and TRBJ1-1; D possibly corresponds to TRBD1 (5 bases). The CDR3 covers 13 residues. V lost 4 bases and J 7 bases, leaving 13 bases between the germline ends. The germline V gene has CDR1 SEHNR and CDR2 FQNEAQ (reference sequence). This chain's CDR3 is CASSYGRGNEAFF. The DNA for the CDR3 is TGTGCCAGCAGCTACGGTAGGGGTAATGAAGCTTTCTTT.

V and J are TRBV2 and TRBJ2-7; TRBD2 might be the D (6 bases). CDR3 length equals 14 residues. V was cut by 3 bases and J by 6 bases, with 15 bases left in between. Germline V gene data show CDR1 as SNHLY and CDR2 as FYNNEI. CDR3 in amino acids: CASSDALARAEQYF. Written as DNA, the CDR3 is TGTGCCAGCAGTGATGCGCTAGCGAGGGCCGAGCAGTACTTC.

The CDR3 protein is CASSPRTRTGGDGYTF. CDR3 nucleotide sequence: TGTGCCAGTAGTCCCAGAACCCGGACAGGGGGCGATGGCTACACCTTC. The gene calls are TRBV19 and TRBJ1-2; 11 bases fit TRBD1. V shed 5 bases, J shed 6 bases, and the junction held 11 bases outside the gene matches. CDR1 LNHDA and CDR2 SQIVND come from the germline V gene (reference sequence). This CDR3 is built from 16 residues.

The chain uses TRBV7-6 and TRBJ2-5; possibly TRBD2 for D (6 bases). V shed 4 bases and J shed 4 bases, with 19 bases lying between them. CDR1 and CDR2 (germline): SGHVS, FNYEAQ. The CDR3 has 16 amino acids. The CDR3: CASSSDTGTAGETQYF. CDR3 coding DNA: TGTGCCAGCAGCTCAGACACTGGGACTGCGGGAGAGACCCAGTACTTC.

The chain employs TRBV7-8 and TRBJ2-4, with 9 bases fitting TRBD2. Looked up from germline, CDR1 is SGHVS and CDR2 is FQNEAQ. The junction had 7 bases not matched to a gene; V was cut back by 5 bases and J by 5 bases. CDR3 length equals 15 residues. The CDR3 sequence is CASSPRAGGQNIQYF. CDR3 coding DNA: TGTGCCAGCAGCCCTAGAGCGGGGGGACAAAACATTCAGTACTTC.

V is TRBV19 and J is TRBJ1-1; possible D gene TRBD1, 6 bases. The V gene's germline CDR1 is LNHDA and CDR2 SQIVND (reference sequence). This CDR3 is 16 amino acids long. V was pared by 0 bases and J by 0 bases, with 11 bases between. As DNA, the CDR3 is TGTGCCAGTAGTATAGATGGGGGCTCTGTGAACACTGAAGCTTTCTTT. This gives the protein CASSIDGGSVNTEAFF.

V and J are TRBV10-1 and TRBJ1-5; weak D call: TRBD1 (6 bases). Germline lookup yields CDR1 WNHNN and CDR2 SYGVQD (reference sequence). This CDR3 is 17 amino acids long. V was trimmed by 2 bases and J by 1 base, leaving 15 bases between them. Here the CDR3 DNA reads TGCGCCAGCAGTGAGAGGGGCAGGGGCCTCAGCAATCAGCCCCAGCATTTT. Its translation: CASSERGRGLSNQPQHF.

The rearrangement uses TRBV29-1 and TRBJ2-1, with D possibly being TRBD2 (5 bases). The CDR3 is 11 residues long. Per germline, CDR1 SQVTM and CDR2 ANQGSEA. Between the trimmed V and J ends, which lost 7 bases and 5 bases, there was a span of 9 bases. CDR3 in amino acids: CSATIHNEQFF. The CDR3 DNA is TGCAGCGCGACTATACACAATGAGCAGTTCTTC.